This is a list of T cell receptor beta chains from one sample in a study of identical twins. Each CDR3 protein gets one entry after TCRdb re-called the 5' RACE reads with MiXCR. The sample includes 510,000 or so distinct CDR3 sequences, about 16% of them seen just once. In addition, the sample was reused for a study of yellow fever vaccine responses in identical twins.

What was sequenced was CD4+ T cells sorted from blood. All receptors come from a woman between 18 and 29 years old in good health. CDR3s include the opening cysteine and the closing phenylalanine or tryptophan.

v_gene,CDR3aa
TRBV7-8,CASSPGTNPNEQFF
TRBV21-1,CASSKKGAGEQFF
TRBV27,CASSLLGTAYQETQYF
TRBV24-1,CATGTSGGASSSVLGEQFF
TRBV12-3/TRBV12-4,CASSLLGQGPSGNIQYF
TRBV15,CATSRDGADTQYF
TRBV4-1,CASSQDRRRANYGYTF
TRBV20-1,CSARMGETDTQYF
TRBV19,CASKRGDNQPQHF
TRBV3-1,CASSHRSGTGGEETQYF
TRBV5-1,CASTSGTDYSPLHF
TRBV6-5,CASSYRDRDYEQYF
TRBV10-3,CAIRQGGNSPLHF
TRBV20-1,CSGKPMGTDTEAFF
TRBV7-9,CASSYMDLGNYGYTF
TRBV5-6,CASTRTVGEQFF
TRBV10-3,CAISESQGAGEQFF
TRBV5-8,CASSLGTSGRAADTQYF
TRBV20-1,CSATDGAGYGYTF
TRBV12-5,CASGGGMGNQPQHF
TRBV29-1,CSVTHSYEQYF
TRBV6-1,CASRPRDSPEGKLFF
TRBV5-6,CASSPRANYGYTF
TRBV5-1,CASSLSGSGTVDTQYF
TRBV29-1,CSVVGNGETQYF
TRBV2,CASSVPGTSGYEQYF
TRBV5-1,CASNSDGGYANTGELFF
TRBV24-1,CATSDRDAGAYYGYTF
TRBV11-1,CASSRRQLGTDKDNEQFF
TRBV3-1,CASSQGAMNTEAFF
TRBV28,CASSNPGAGHNEQFF
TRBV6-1,CASSLRGFQETQYF
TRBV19,CASSGGGNTSPLHF
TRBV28,CASSRATGNNYGYTF
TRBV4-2,CASSQRTEMSSGANVLTF
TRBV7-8,CASSLVLQGGETQYF
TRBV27,CASSSRWNTGAGTGELFF
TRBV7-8,CASSQLTGVKRRETQYF
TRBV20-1,CSARGYPAGDPFATEQFF
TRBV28,CASRGTGTGQETQYF
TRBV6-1,CASRWGARDTQYF
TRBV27,CASSFTGTSSTDTQYF
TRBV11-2,CASSLLIGNTEAFF
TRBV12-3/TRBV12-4,CASMPRAKKAFF
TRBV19,CASSARQGLGGYTF